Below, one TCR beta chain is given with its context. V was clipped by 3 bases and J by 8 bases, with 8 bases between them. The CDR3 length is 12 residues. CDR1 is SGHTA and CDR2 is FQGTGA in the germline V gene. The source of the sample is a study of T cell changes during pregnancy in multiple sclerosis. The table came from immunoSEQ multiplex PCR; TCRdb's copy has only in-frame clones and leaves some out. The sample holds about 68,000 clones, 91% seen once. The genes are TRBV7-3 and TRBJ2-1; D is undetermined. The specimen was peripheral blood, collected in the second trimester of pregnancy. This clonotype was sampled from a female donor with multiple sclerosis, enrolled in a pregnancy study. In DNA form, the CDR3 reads TGTGCCAGCAGCTTTCCATCGGATGAGCAGTTCTTC. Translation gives CASSFPSDEQFF.